Listed here are 13 T cell receptor beta chains from one sample, sequenced in a study of T cell changes during pregnancy in multiple sclerosis (dated by TCRdb to the late 2010s). Library prep was done by the immunoSEQ multiplex PCR assay. TCRdb re-hosts the immuneACCESS table, in-frame sequences only. Its copies lack some clones; in the studies checked, an unresolved V gene accounts for under half of them, and the cause for the rest is not known. The sample table records some 60,000 clones; around 93% of these occur just once. In total, the top ten clones hold around 1.7% of the sample. The sequencing used peripheral blood, collected after pregnancy. Source of these receptors: a female donor with multiple sclerosis, enrolled in a pregnancy study.

This clone has a handful of counts. The V call is TRBV27, the J call TRBJ1-2; 7 positions match TRBD1. V lost 4 bases to trimming and J lost 1 base; unmatched junction nucleotides: 9. This CDR3 spans 16 amino acids. Germline V gene lookup returns CDR1 MNHEY and CDR2 SMNVEV (reference sequence). CDR3 in DNA: TGTGCCAGCAGTTCTATGGGACAGACCGGTAACTATGGCTACACCTTC. It translates to CASSSMGQTGNYGYTF.

The rearrangement joins TRBV19 to TRBJ2-5; no clear D gene. CDR1 and CDR2 from the germline V gene are LNHDA and SQIVND (reference sequence). The CDR3 consists of 13 residues. V dropped 3 bases and J dropped 2 bases, with 7 bases sitting between them. Here the CDR3 DNA reads TGTGCCAGTAGTATCCCAGGTCAAGAGACCCAGTACTTC. This encodes CASSIPGQETQYF. The full variable domain, rest sourced from reference TRBV19 and TRBJ2-5, is DGGITQSPKYLFRKEGQNVTLSCEQNLNHDAMYWYRQDPGQGLRLIYYSQIVNDFQKGDIAEGYSVSREKKESFPLTVTSAQKNPTAFYLCASSIPGQETQYFGPGTRLLVL.

In its sample, this clone was seen a few times. This chain links TRBV19 with TRBJ2-7; 9 nucleotides agree with TRBD2. CDR3 length: 14 residues. V lost 8 bases to trimming and J lost 1 base; unmatched junction nucleotides: 6. Germline values: CDR1 LNHDA, CDR2 SQIVND (reference sequence). The CDR3 sequence: CASRKAGGSYEQYF. For the CDR3, the DNA is TGTGCCAGTCGTAAAGCGGGAGGTTCCTACGAGCAGTACTTC.

CDR3 loop: CASSLSGTSGRRGNNEQFF. Written as DNA, the CDR3 is TGTGCCAGCAGTTTATCGGGGACTAGCGGGAGGAGGGGTAACAATGAGCAGTTCTTC. The V gene is TRBV27, the J gene TRBJ2-1, with 15 positions matching TRBD2. Germline CDR1 is MNHEY and CDR2 is SMNVEV (reference sequence). The junction had 8 bases not matched to a gene; V was cut back by 0 bases and J by 5 bases. This CDR3 is built from 19 residues.

This chain uses TRBV7-2 with TRBJ2-7; D is undetermined. Trimming cost V 1 base and J 3 bases, with 16 bases left between them. CDR1 SGHTA and CDR2 FQGNSA come from the germline V gene. The CDR3 runs to 16 residues. The CDR3 region is CASSLERLGMGYEQYF. CDR3 bases: TGTGCCAGCAGCTTAGAGCGCCTCGGAATGGGCTACGAGCAGTACTTC.

V usage is TRBV5-1 and J usage is TRBJ2-7; D uncertain. The length of the CDR3 is 13 residues. V lost 0 bases to trimming and J lost 6 bases, with 10 bases between them. CDR1 and CDR2 (germline): SGHRS, YFSETQ. The CDR3 nucleotides are TGCGCCAGCAGCTTGGCCGCAGAGCGCGAGCAGTACTTC. Its translation is CASSLAAEREQYF.

The rearrangement joins TRBV15 to TRBJ1-1; TRBD1 matches 7 bases. CDR1 is LNHNV and CDR2 is YYDKDF in the germline V gene (reference sequence). The CDR3 covers 15 residues. With 1 base clipped from V and 1 base from J, the junction kept 3 bases outside the gene matches. The CDR3 region is CATSRVRTGNTEAFF. CDR3 nucleotides: TGTGCCACCAGCAGAGTCAGGACAGGGAACACTGAAGCTTTCTTT.

The table lists this clone with a count of one. The chain uses TRBV7-9 and TRBJ2-1; 10 positions agree with TRBD2. With V trimmed by 1 base and J by 5 bases, 5 bases remained unmatched. The V gene's germline CDR1 is SEHNR and CDR2 FQNEAQ (reference sequence). The CDR3 has 16 amino acids. In DNA form, the CDR3 reads TGTGCCAGCAGCTTAGTCGGACTAGCGGAGAACAATGAGCAGTTCTTC. This codes for CASSLVGLAENNEQFF.

The rearrangement links TRBV4-2 to TRBJ2-1; 9 nucleotides align to TRBD2. Germline assignment: CDR1 LGHNA and CDR2 YNFKEQ. The CDR3 contains 14 residues. The J segment lost 10 bases and the V segment lost 6 bases, leaving 10 bases of the junction unmatched. The CDR3: CASRASGDPREQFF. The DNA for the CDR3 is TGTGCCAGCAGAGCTAGCGGGGACCCCAGGGAGCAGTTCTTC.

The gene calls are TRBV6-1 and TRBJ2-5, with 8 bases matching TRBD2. CDR1 is MNHNS and CDR2 is SASEGT in the germline V gene. The V and J ends lost 6 bases and 2 bases, in that order; junction bases with no gene match: 5. The CDR3 loop spans 14 amino acids. CDR3 DNA sequence: TGTGCCAGCAGCAACCCTAGCGGGCAAGAGACCCAGTACTTC. Protein: CASSNPSGQETQYF.

The gene calls are TRBV18 and TRBJ2-1, with a weak D call TRBD1 (6 bases). The germline V gene encodes CDR1 KGHSH and CDR2 LQKENI. Deletions cut 1 base from V and 7 bases from J, with 17 bases between. This CDR3 spans 16 amino acids. The CDR3: CASSPLPGQLENEQFF. The DNA for the CDR3 is TGTGCCAGCTCACCACTTCCCGGACAGCTCGAGAATGAGCAGTTCTTC.

The V call is TRBV7-9, the J call TRBJ2-1; 8 positions agree with TRBD2. The V segment lost 3 bases and the J segment 9 bases; nucleotides outside the gene matches: 7. CDR1 is SEHNR, CDR2 FQNEAQ, per germline (reference sequence). This CDR3 region has 14 residues. CDR3 residues: CASSFRGGGPEQFF. The CDR3 DNA reads as TGTGCCAGCAGCTTTCGGGGGGGCGGACCTGAGCAGTTCTTC.

The table lists this clone with a count of one. The rearrangement uses TRBV19 and TRBJ2-7; no reliable D call. CDR3 size: 13 residues. Germline assignment: CDR1 LNHDA and CDR2 SQIVND (reference sequence). V was pared by 1 base and J by 3 bases, with 7 bases between. CDR3 DNA sequence: TGTGCCAGTAGTATAGTGGCAGGCTACGAGCAGTACTTC. The encoded protein is CASSIVAGYEQYF. Full variable domain (missing parts from reference TRBV19 and TRBJ2-7): DGGITQSPKYLFRKEGQNVTLSCEQNLNHDAMYWYRQDPGQGLRLIYYSQIVNDFQKGDIAEGYSVSREKKESFPLTVTSAQKNPTAFYLCASSIVAGYEQYFGPGTRLTVT.